The clone carrying this TCR beta chain has a handful of counts. Its antigen is undetermined. This entry is derived from a study of T cell repertoires in cytomegalovirus infection. Study information: Recently identified HLA-C-restricted CMV epitopes were used, and well-studied HLA-B-restricted CMV epitopes were used as well.

Each CDR3 protein is one row after TCRdb ran MiXCR on the reads. Of some 480,000 distinct CDR3 sequences listed, about 33% are singletons. This CDR3 is 16 amino acids long. From germline, CDR1 is MDHEN and CDR2 SYDVKM. The V segment lost 2 bases and the J segment 7 bases; nucleotides outside the gene matches: 13. Study-wide results and caveats: Dominating the ex vivo response were HLA-C-restricted CMV-specific TCR beta clonotypes. People with CMV and the relevant HLA were identified by cumulative public TCR beta family frequency.

The TCR sequence derives from a human donor in good health (CMV status not recorded). Some clones in this sample may be carry-over from other donors' samples. The sequenced sample was cultured PBMCs, obtained from culture after CMV antigen stimulation. V and J are TRBV28 and TRBJ2-5; TRBD2 agrees at 7 bases. CDR3: CASSLTASGQVATQYF. CDR3 nucleotides: TGTGCCAGCAGTTTAACGGCTAGCGGCCAGGTGGCGACCCAGTACTTC.